This note documents a single T cell receptor beta chain sequence. The target antigen is unknown. The data belong to a study of T cells expressing NK-cell markers. Notes on the study in general: For a handful of donors, these clonotypes were likewise the leading ones in the CD3+CD56-NKG2C+ fraction.

CDR1 and CDR2 from the germline V gene are GTSNPN and SVGIG (reference sequence). This CDR3 has 15 amino acids. What made the TCR beta cDNA was 5'RACE template switching with UMIs. One entry per CDR3 protein, without DNA, is what TCRdb gives after re-calling the 5' RACE reads. The record lists approximately 170,000 distinct CDR3 sequences, of which the ten most abundant hold 20%. This TCR was sampled from a man between 18 and 69 years old in good health. J is TRBJ1-1 and V is TRBV30; lacking DNA, the TRBD1 call made by TCRdb goes unchecked. Material for sequencing was blood T cells: a sorted CD56 or NKG2C T cell subset, CD4+ or CD8+ T cells, or bulk PBMC T cells (not recorded which). The CDR3 reads CAWEGSGVMNTEAFF.